Listed below are T cell receptor beta chains from one sample, sequenced in a study of T cell changes during pregnancy in multiple sclerosis. Profiling relied on immunoSEQ multiplex PCR, and the TCRdb table lists in-frame clones only, not all of them. Of about 100,000 clones in the sample, over 80% were seen once. The source material was peripheral blood, sampled after pregnancy. Receptors were obtained from a female donor with multiple sclerosis, enrolled in a pregnancy study. Each CDR3 is given with its conserved first and last residue. D genes are given only for firm matches. A row's size may be missing; if present it is once, few, many or a size class.

clone_size j_call d_call v_call cdr3_aa cdr3_nt
NA TRBJ1-4 TRBD1 TRBV27 CASAGTGLEKLFF TGTGCCAGCGCCGGGACAGGTCTTGAAAAACTGTTTTTT
NA TRBJ2-5 NA TRBV30 CAWSGSETQYF TGTGCCTGGAGTGGAAGCGAGACCCAGTACTTC
NA TRBJ2-3 TRBD1 TRBV28 CASSLILRGTGSSTDTQYF TGTGCCAGCAGTTTAATCCTAAGAGGGACAGGGAGCTCGACAGATACGCAGTATTTT
NA TRBJ2-1 TRBD1 TRBV7-8 CASSKRTGVTYNEQFF TGTGCCAGCAGCAAGAGAACAGGGGTGACCTACAATGAGCAGTTCTTC
NA TRBJ2-5 TRBD2 TRBV2 CASSEEGGGGQETQYF TGTGCCAGCAGTGAAGAGGGCGGGGGAGGGCAAGAGACCCAGTACTTC
NA TRBJ2-5 TRBD2 TRBV28 CASSLLGLAGETQYF TGTGCCAGCAGTTTATTGGGACTAGCGGGAGAGACCCAGTACTTC
NA TRBJ1-4 NA TRBV29-1 CSVAATNEKLFF TGCAGCGTTGCCGCAACTAATGAAAAACTGTTTTTT
few TRBJ1-2 NA TRBV6-4 CASSERGGYGYTF TGTGCCAGCAGTGAGAGGGGAGGCTATGGCTACACCTTC
NA TRBJ2-2 NA TRBV29-1 CSVEAEGFGTGELFF TGCAGCGTTGAGGCGGAGGGGTTCGGCACCGGGGAGCTGTTTTTT
NA TRBJ2-1 NA TRBV19 CASSDQRAPNEQFF TGTGCCAGTAGCGACCAGCGGGCCCCCAATGAGCAGTTCTTC
NA TRBJ2-2 NA TRBV15 CATASEGRDTGELFF TGTGCCACCGCGTCGGAGGGTAGGGACACCGGGGAGCTGTTTTTT
NA TRBJ1-1 NA TRBV2 CASSLDINNTEAFF TGTGCCAGCAGTCTTGACATAAATAACACTGAAGCTTTCTTT
NA TRBJ1-2 NA TRBV11-3 CASSSSRGYTF TGTGCCAGCAGCTCGTCGAGAGGCTACACCTTC
NA TRBJ2-1 TRBD2 TRBV29-1 CSVELAGVFFSYNEQFF TGCAGCGTTGAGCTAGCGGGAGTTTTTTTCTCCTACAATGAGCAGTTCTTC
once TRBJ1-3 NA TRBV9 CASSVLGSSGNTIYF TGTGCCAGCAGCGTACTAGGCAGCTCTGGAAACACCATATATTTT
once TRBJ2-7 NA TRBV12-5 CASGLGFSFSYEQYF TGTGCTAGTGGTTTGGGTTTCAGTTTCTCCTACGAGCAGTACTTC
NA TRBJ2-7 TRBD1 TRBV27 CASRRPGQGYEQYF TGTGCCAGCAGGAGACCGGGACAGGGCTACGAGCAGTACTTC
NA TRBJ2-1 NA TRBV4-1 CASSQWSSYNEQFF TGCGCCAGCAGCCAGTGGAGCTCCTACAATGAGCAGTTCTTC
NA TRBJ1-1 NA TRBV18 CASSRGGDTEAFF TGTGCCAGCTCACGCGGGGGGGACACTGAAGCTTTCTTT
NA TRBJ2-7 TRBD1 TRBV5-6 CASSHRDRATEQYF TGTGCCAGCAGCCACCGGGACAGGGCTACCGAGCAGTACTTC
NA TRBJ2-7 TRBD1 TRBV7-2 CASSFRTGDEQYF TGTGCCAGCAGCTTTCGGACAGGGGACGAGCAGTACTTC
NA TRBJ2-2 TRBD1 TRBV6-6 CASMVTGDTGELFF TGTGCCAGCATGGTGACAGGGGACACCGGGGAGCTGTTTTTT
NA TRBJ1-3 NA TRBV7-2 CASSLGTGPGNTIYF TGTGCCAGCAGCTTAGGAACAGGGCCTGGAAACACCATATATTTT
NA TRBJ2-7 NA TRBV18 CASSPLPPAGSNYEQYF TGTGCCAGCTCACCTCTCCCACCCGCGGGTTCAAACTACGAGCAGTACTTC
NA TRBJ1-2 NA TRBV18 CASSPREGRGSYGYTF TGTGCCAGCTCACCACGCGAAGGGAGAGGGTCTTATGGCTACACCTTC
NA TRBJ2-4 TRBD2 TRBV4-3 CASSQRSGEVQYF TGCGCCAGCAGCCAGCGGAGCGGGGAGGTTCAGTACTTC
NA TRBJ2-2 NA TRBV6-4 CASTRSEGGELFF TGTGCCAGCACCCGATCAGAGGGCGGGGAGCTGTTTTTT
NA TRBJ2-7 TRBD1 TRBV9 CASSARDRGSYEQYF TGTGCCAGCAGCGCCCGGGACAGGGGGTCCTACGAGCAGTACTTC
NA TRBJ2-3 NA TRBV6-5 CASSYLGRGSTDTQYF TGTGCCAGCAGTTATTTAGGGCGGGGCTCCACAGATACGCAGTATTTT
NA TRBJ2-5 TRBD2 TRBV7-3 CASSQGLAGRGETQYF TGTGCCAGCAGCCAAGGACTAGCGGGAAGGGGAGAGACCCAGTACTTC
NA TRBJ2-7 NA TRBV28 CASSLGPPEAPYF TGTGCCAGCAGTTTAGGCCCTCCCGAGGCCCCGTACTTC
NA TRBJ1-1 NA TRBV9 CASSQMGGNTEAFF TGTGCCAGCAGCCAAATGGGAGGGAACACTGAAGCTTTCTTT
NA TRBJ2-3 NA TRBV14 CASSQDYSGGPDTQYF TGTGCCAGCAGCCAAGATTACTCGGGGGGCCCAGATACGCAGTATTTT
NA TRBJ2-5 TRBD1 TRBV7-3 CASSAQGAGETQYF TGTGCCAGCAGCGCACAGGGGGCAGGGGAGACCCAGTACTTC
few TRBJ1-1 TRBD1 TRBV29-1 CSATTGVGTEAFF TGCAGCGCAACTACAGGGGTAGGCACTGAAGCTTTCTTT
NA TRBJ1-6 NA TRBV5-1 CASSLVQGSPLHF TGCGCCAGCAGCTTGGTCCAGGGTTCACCCCTCCACTTT
NA TRBJ1-2 NA TRBV7-2 CASSLGGENYGYTF TGTGCCAGCAGCTTAGGTGGGGAGAACTATGGCTACACCTTC
NA TRBJ1-2 NA TRBV19 CASSMGAGVNYGYTF TGTGCCAGTAGTATGGGGGCAGGGGTTAACTATGGCTACACCTTC